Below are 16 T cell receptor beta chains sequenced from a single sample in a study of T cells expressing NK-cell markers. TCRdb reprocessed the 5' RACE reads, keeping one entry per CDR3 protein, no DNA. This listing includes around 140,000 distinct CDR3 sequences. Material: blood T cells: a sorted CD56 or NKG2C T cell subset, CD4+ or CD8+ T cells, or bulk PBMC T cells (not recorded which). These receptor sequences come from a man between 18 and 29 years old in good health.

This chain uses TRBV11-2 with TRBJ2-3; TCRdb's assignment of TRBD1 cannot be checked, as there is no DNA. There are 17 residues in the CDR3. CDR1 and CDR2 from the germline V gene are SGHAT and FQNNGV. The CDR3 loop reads CASSLAPGTGVTDTQYF.

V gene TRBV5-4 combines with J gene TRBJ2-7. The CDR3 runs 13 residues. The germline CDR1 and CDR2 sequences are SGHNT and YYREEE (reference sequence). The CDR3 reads CASSLVADYEQYF.

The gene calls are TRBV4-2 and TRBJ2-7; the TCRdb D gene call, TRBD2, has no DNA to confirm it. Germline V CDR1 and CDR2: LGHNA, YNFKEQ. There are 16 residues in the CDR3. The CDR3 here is CASSQVMASNPYEQYF.

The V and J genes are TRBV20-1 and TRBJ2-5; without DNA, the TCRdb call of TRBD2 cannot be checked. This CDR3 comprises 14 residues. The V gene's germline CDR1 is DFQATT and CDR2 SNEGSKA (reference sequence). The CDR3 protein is CSARGAGGLETQYF.

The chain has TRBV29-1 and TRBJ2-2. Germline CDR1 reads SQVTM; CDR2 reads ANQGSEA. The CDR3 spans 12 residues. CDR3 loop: CSVPTNTGELFF.

CDR3 sequence reads: CASSPPGGTDEQYF. The V gene is TRBV4-2, the J gene TRBJ2-7; TCRdb reports TRBD1, a call that lacks DNA to check it against. CDR1 and CDR2 (germline): LGHNA, YNFKEQ. CDR3 length: 14 amino acids.

CDR3 in amino acids: CASSLGRGGLAGDNEQFF. V usage is TRBV11-2 and J usage is TRBJ2-1; the TCRdb call, TRBD2, lacks DNA for checking. The CDR3 is 18 residues long. Germline loops: CDR1 SGHAT, CDR2 FQNNGV.

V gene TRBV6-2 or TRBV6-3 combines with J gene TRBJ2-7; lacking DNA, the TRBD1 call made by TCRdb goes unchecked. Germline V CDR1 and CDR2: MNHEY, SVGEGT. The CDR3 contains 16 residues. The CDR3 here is CASSYSRRTGSYEQYF.

The CDR3: CATSGQTGSAQPQHF. The chain is built from TRBV15 and TRBJ1-5; TCRdb proposes TRBD1, but this gene call is untestable without DNA. The CDR3 extends over 15 amino acids. CDR1 is LNHNV, CDR2 YYDKDF, per germline (reference sequence).

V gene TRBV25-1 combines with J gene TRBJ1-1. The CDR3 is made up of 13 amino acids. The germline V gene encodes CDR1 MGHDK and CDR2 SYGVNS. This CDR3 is CATASGRNTEAFF.

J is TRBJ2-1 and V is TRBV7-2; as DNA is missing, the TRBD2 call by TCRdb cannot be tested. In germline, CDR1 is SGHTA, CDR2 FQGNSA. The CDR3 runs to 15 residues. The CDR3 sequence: CASSQLAGNYNEQFF. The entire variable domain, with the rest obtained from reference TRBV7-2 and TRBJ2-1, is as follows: GAGVSQSPSNKVTEKGKDVELRCDPISGHTALYWYRQSLGQGLEFLIYFQGNSAPDKSGLPSDRFSAERTGGSVSTLTIQRTQQEDSAVYLCASSQLAGNYNEQFFGPGTRLTVL.

CDR3 protein: CASSSHISGIISYNEQFF. The gene calls are TRBV11-1 and TRBJ2-1; lacking DNA, the TRBD2 call made by TCRdb goes unchecked. CDR3 size: 18 residues. Per the germline V gene, CDR1 is SGHAT and CDR2 is FQDESV (reference sequence).

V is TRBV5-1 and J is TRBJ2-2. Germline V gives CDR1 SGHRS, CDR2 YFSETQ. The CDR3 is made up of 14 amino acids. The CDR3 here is CASSFVLNTGELFF.

CDR3: CASSHRDAYSYEQYF. This chain links TRBV4-1 with TRBJ2-7; no DNA is available, so the TRBD1 call from TCRdb remains unchecked. Germline V lookup: CDR1 MGHRA, CDR2 YSYEKL. This CDR3 comprises 15 residues.

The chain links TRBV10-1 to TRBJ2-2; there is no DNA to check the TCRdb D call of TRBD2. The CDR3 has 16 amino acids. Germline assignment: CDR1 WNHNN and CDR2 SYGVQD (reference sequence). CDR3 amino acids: CASSLLAGGPVGELFF.

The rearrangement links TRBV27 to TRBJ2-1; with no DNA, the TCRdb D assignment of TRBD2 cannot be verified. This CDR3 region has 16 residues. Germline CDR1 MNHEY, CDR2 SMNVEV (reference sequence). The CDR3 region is CASSSRIAGEGNEQFF.